The 21 T cell receptor beta chains below were found in one sample sequenced in a study of blood T cells in healthy people across ages. With a J-beta primer mix and a sample-barcoded 5' primer, a second PCR ran about 7 to 12 cycles. TCRdb fed the 5' RACE reads into MiXCR, producing one record per CDR3 protein. This table has some 850,000 distinct CDR3 sequences, around 25% appearing once. This sample also appeared in a second study, on T cells of mothers and their children.

The sample taken for sequencing was blood. These receptors came from a boy aged 10-17 years in good health.

This sequence joins TRBV29-1 and TRBJ2-5, with 8 nucleotides matching TRBD2. This CDR3 region has 13 residues. CDR1 is SQVTM, CDR2 ANQGSEA, per germline. V gave up 3 bases and J gave up 5 bases; unmatched junction bases: 5. The CDR3 nucleotides are TGCAGCGTTGATCCAGCGGGGGACGAGACCCAGTACTTC. Translating it yields CSVDPAGDETQYF.

V usage is TRBV5-1 and J usage is TRBJ1-1, with 8 nucleotides matching TRBD1. J gave up 4 bases and V 5 bases, and 13 bases lay outside the gene matches. This CDR3 has 16 residues. Per the germline V gene, CDR1 is SGHRS and CDR2 is YFSETQ. The CDR3 DNA follows: TGCGCCAGCAGTTTGACGACAGGGGCGTCGGGCACTGAAGCTTTCTTT. It yields the protein CASSLTTGASGTEAFF.

This clonotype came up a few times. This chain uses TRBV4-1 with TRBJ2-1; D unclear. The J call could be wrong; TRBJ2-5 is a better fit for the DNA end. The CDR3 length is 15 residues. Germline-derived CDR1 and CDR2 are MGHRA and YSYEKL. CDR3 loop: CASSLLGLSMETQYF. Here the CDR3 DNA reads TGCGCCAGCAGCCTACTCGGGCTCTCAATGGAGACCCAGTACTTC.

As regards this clonotype: The junction does not match germline at one end; this may be a read error. V is TRBV2 and J is TRBJ1-2; D is unclear. Germline values: CDR1 SNHLY, CDR2 FYNNEI. This CDR3 contains 16 residues. CDR3 nucleotide sequence: TGTGCCAGCAGTGAAGACCCGCGACCGTTCTTCTATGGTTACACCTTC. As protein: CASSEDPRPFFYGYTF.

This clonotype was detected only a few times. The CDR3 loop reads CASSQQRSYNEQFF. CDR3 coding DNA: TGTGCCAGCAGCCAGCAGCGGAGCTACAATGAGCAGTTCTTC. The chain joins TRBV3-1 to TRBJ2-1; tentative D call: TRBD2 (5 bases). This CDR3 is 14 amino acids long. Germline values: CDR1 LGHDT, CDR2 YNNKEL (reference sequence). V lost 3 bases and J lost 3, with 9 bases in between.

V is TRBV6-2 or TRBV6-3 and J is TRBJ2-1; 13 bases match TRBD2. V lost 5 bases, J lost 0 bases, and 7 bases stayed unmatched. CDR1 and CDR2 from the germline V gene are MNHEY and SVGEGT. This CDR3 comprises 18 residues. The CDR3 DNA is TGTGCCAGCAGTGCACTAGCGGGGGGGCTCATCTCCTACAATGAGCAGTTCTTC. Protein: CASSALAGGLISYNEQFF.

The chain joins TRBV6-6 to TRBJ2-5, with D tentatively TRBD1 or TRBD2 (5 bases each). The V end lost 4 bases, the J end lost 0 bases, and 9 bases lay between the germline ends. Germline-derived CDR1 and CDR2 are MNHNY and SVGAGI (reference sequence). CDR3 size: 14 residues. CDR3 protein: CASSSKGHQETQYF. CDR3 bases: TGTGCCAGCAGTTCGAAGGGACACCAAGAGACCCAGTACTTC.

The chain links TRBV6-1 to TRBJ1-5; no definite D call. The ends were cut back, 1 base at V and 4 bases at J, with 17 bases in the middle. This CDR3 is built from 17 residues. Germline CDR1 reads MNHNS; CDR2 reads SASEGT. The CDR3 nucleotides are TGTGCCAGCAGTGAAGACCGAATTCGGGAGGGAAATCAGCCCCAGCATTTT. Its protein is CASSEDRIREGNQPQHF.

The CDR3 protein is CASSQVGLDEQFF. The CDR3 bases are TGCGCCAGCAGCCAAGTGGGACTAGATGAGCAGTTCTTC. The chain carries TRBV4-1 and TRBJ2-1, with TRBD2 matching over 8 bases. Per germline, CDR1 MGHRA and CDR2 YSYEKL. The V segment lost 1 base and the J segment 8 bases; nucleotides outside the gene matches: 1. The CDR3 length is 13 residues.

This clonotype was counted only a few times. The genes are TRBV20-1 and TRBJ1-1; a weak D match, TRBD1 (5 bases). V shed 1 base and J shed 4 bases, with 19 bases lying between them. Germline assignment: CDR1 DFQATT and CDR2 SNEGSKA (reference sequence). CDR3 size: 16 residues. The CDR3, as DNA: TGCAGTGCTAGAGGCCCGGAGGCCGGGACGGGCACTGAAGCTTTCTTT. It yields the protein CSARGPEAGTGTEAFF.

J is TRBJ1-6 and V is TRBV20-1; D perhaps matches TRBD1 (5 bases). V was clipped by 6 bases and J by 7 bases, with 13 bases between them. Per germline, CDR1 DFQATT and CDR2 SNEGSKA (reference sequence). The CDR3 loop spans 13 amino acids. The CDR3 spells CSASRAKNSPLHF. CDR3 nucleotide sequence: TGCAGTGCCAGCAGGGCTAAGAATTCACCCCTCCACTTT.

The chain couples TRBV20-1 to TRBJ2-2; TRBD2 matches at 9 bases. The germline gives CDR1 DFQATT, CDR2 SNEGSKA (reference sequence). The CDR3 has 17 amino acids. With 2 bases clipped from V and 5 bases from J, the junction kept 12 bases outside the gene matches. CDR3 loop: CSARPKGNSGGTGELFF. CDR3 coding DNA: TGCAGTGCTAGACCCAAGGGGAATAGCGGGGGAACCGGGGAGCTGTTTTTT.

The chain couples TRBV5-1 to TRBJ2-4, with 7 bases aligning to TRBD2. Germline values: CDR1 SGHRS, CDR2 YFSETQ. The CDR3 covers 14 residues. The trim removed 0 bases at V and 8 bases at J, leaving 5 bases unmatched. In nucleotides, the CDR3 is TGCGCCAGCAGCTTGGGGACTAGTCAGGACATTCAGTACTTC. This sequence encodes CASSLGTSQDIQYF.

This chain uses TRBV29-1 with TRBJ2-7, with D unclear. Trimming pared 6 bases from V and 4 bases from J, leaving 16 bases between. The CDR3 contains 13 residues. Germline CDR1 is SQVTM and CDR2 is ANQGSEA. CDR3 DNA sequence: TGCAGCGTCCATTGGTTCAGCCCATACGAGCAGTACTTC. This codes for CSVHWFSPYEQYF.

J is TRBJ2-5 and V is TRBV4-1, with D perhaps being TRBD1 or TRBD2 (5 bases each). Germline assignment: CDR1 MGHRA and CDR2 YSYEKL. CDR3 length: 16 amino acids. V was cut by 4 bases and J by 2 bases, with 17 bases left in between. Here the CDR3 DNA reads TGCGCCAGCAGCCGACTATGGGACGATAGGCAAGAGACCCAGTACTTC. Protein sequence: CASSRLWDDRQETQYF.

The rearrangement joins TRBV12-3 or TRBV12-4 to TRBJ1-1; D gene ambiguous. This CDR3 has 13 amino acids. Trimming stripped 6 bases from V and 4 bases from J, with 12 bases between. In nucleotides, the CDR3 is TGTGCCAGCAGGGGGTCTGAGGCCACTGAAGCTTTCTTT. Translation gives CASRGSEATEAFF.

The rearrangement joins TRBV7-9 to TRBJ1-1, with D unclear. Trimming took off 5 bases at V and 3 bases at J, with 13 bases between the two ends. In germline, CDR1 is SEHNR, CDR2 FQNEAQ (reference sequence). The CDR3 is made up of 14 amino acids. In DNA form, the CDR3 reads TGTGCCAGCAGCCTCCGACGTTCGGACACTGAAGCTTTCTTT. This codes for CASSLRRSDTEAFF.

The J gene is TRBJ1-6, the V gene TRBV27; possibly TRBD1 for D (5 bases). The CDR3 extends over 12 amino acids. V gave up 4 bases and J gave up 14 bases, with 12 bases separating them. The germline V gene encodes CDR1 MNHEY and CDR2 SMNVEV (reference sequence). The CDR3 bases are TGTGCCAGCAGTTCCTCCGGGGGGGCCCTCCACTTT. Protein product: CASSSSGGALHF.

The table lists this clonotype with a few counts. The V and J genes are TRBV12-3 or TRBV12-4 and TRBJ2-1; 8 bases fit TRBD2. The J call may be mistaken, given a closer DNA end match to TRBJ2-7. The length of the CDR3 is 15 residues. The CDR3 spells CASSTNREGGYEQYF. Written as DNA, the CDR3 is TGTGCCAGCAGTACAAATCGGGAGGGAGGGTATGAGCAGTACTTC.

CDR3 sequence (DNA): TGCAGCGTTGAATGGGCCCCCGGGACTAGCGGGGAAGAGACCCAGTACTTC. This encodes CSVEWAPGTSGEETQYF. The chain links TRBV29-1 to TRBJ2-5, with 13 positions matching TRBD2. This CDR3 has 17 residues. Germline V gives CDR1 SQVTM, CDR2 ANQGSEA. The ends lost 2 bases at V and 3 bases at J; junction bases unmatched: 9.

This clonotype was found a few times. This rearrangement joins TRBV20-1 to TRBJ2-7; D call uncertain. Per the germline V gene, CDR1 is DFQATT and CDR2 is SNEGSKA (reference sequence). This CDR3 contains 12 residues. Trimming removed 3 bases from V and 1 base from J, with 7 bases in between. The CDR3 coding sequence is TGCAGTGCTAGCCTCCCATCCTACGAGCAGTACTTC. Translation: CSASLPSYEQYF.